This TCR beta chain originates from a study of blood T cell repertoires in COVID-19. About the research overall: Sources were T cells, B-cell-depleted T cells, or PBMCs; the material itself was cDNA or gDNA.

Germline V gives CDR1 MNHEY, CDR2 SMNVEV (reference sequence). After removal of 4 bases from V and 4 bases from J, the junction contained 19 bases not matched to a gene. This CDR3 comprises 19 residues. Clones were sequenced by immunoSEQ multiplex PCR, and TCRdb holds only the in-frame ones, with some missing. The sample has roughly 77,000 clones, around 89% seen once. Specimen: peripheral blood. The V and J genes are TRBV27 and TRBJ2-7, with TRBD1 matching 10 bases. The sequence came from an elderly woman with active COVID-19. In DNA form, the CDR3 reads TGTGCCAGCAGTTCCCGGGACAGGGGAGCCTCAGGGGCAGGGTACGAGCAGTACTTC. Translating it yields CASSSRDRGASGAGYEQYF.